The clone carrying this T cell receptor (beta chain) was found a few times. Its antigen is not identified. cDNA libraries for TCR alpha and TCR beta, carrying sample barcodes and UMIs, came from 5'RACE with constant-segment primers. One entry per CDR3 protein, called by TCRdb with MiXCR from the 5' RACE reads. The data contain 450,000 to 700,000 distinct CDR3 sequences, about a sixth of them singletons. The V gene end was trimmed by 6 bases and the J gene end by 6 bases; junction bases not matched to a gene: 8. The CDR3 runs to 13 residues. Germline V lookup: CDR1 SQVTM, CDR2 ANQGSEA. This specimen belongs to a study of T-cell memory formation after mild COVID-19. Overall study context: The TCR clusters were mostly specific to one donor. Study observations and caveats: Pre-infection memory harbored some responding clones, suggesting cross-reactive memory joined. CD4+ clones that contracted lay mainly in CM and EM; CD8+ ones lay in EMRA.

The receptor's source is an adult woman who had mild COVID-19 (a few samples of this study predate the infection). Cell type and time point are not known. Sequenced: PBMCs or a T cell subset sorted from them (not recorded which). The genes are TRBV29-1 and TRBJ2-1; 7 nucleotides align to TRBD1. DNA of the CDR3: TGCAGCGTCACAGGGGATTGGGGCAATGAGCAGTTCTTC. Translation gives CSVTGDWGNEQFF.